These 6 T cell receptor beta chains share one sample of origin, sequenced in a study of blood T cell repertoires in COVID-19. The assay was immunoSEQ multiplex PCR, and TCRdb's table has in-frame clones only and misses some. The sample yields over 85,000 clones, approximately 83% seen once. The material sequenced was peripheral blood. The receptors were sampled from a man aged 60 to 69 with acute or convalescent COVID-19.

CDR3 DNA sequence: TGTGCCATCAACAGGGGTTTTAGTCAGCCCCAGCATTTT. Translation: CAINRGFSQPQHF. The chain couples TRBV10-3 to TRBJ1-5, with 7 bases that match TRBD1. CDR1 and CDR2 from the germline V gene are ENHRY and SYGVKD. The J segment lost 6 bases and the V segment lost 7 bases, leaving 6 bases of the junction unmatched. The CDR3 sequence is 13 residues long.

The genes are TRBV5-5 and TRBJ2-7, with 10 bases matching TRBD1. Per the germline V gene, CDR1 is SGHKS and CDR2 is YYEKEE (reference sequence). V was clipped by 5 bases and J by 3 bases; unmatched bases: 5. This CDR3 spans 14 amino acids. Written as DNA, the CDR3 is TGTGCCAGCAGTCGCCGGGACAGGGGCTACGAGCAGTACTTC. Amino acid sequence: CASSRRDRGYEQYF.

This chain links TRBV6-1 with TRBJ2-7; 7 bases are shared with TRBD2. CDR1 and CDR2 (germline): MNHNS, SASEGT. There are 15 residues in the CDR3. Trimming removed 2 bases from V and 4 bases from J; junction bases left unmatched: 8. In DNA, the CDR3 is TGTGCCAGCAGTGAAAGCTGGGGGGGGTCTTACGAGCAGTACTTC. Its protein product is CASSESWGGSYEQYF.

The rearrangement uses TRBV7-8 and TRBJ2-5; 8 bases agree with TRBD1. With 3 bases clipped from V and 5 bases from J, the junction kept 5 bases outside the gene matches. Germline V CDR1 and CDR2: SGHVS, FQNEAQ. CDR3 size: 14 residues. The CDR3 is CASSLGQASETQYF. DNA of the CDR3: TGTGCCAGCAGCTTGGGACAGGCAAGCGAGACCCAGTACTTC.

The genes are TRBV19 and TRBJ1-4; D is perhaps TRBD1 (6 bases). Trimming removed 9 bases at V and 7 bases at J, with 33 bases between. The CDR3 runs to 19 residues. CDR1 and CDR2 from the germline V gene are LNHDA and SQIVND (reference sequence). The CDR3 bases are TGTGCCAGCAAACGGGGGGCGTGGGTCCCTGGGCAAGTGTTTGAAAAACTGTTTTTT. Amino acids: CASKRGAWVPGQVFEKLFF.

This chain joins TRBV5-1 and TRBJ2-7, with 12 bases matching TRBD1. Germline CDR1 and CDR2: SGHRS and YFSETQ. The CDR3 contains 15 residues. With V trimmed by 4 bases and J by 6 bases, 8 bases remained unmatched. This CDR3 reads CASSIPGQGAGEQYF. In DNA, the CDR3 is TGCGCCAGCAGCATACCGGGACAGGGGGCGGGCGAGCAGTACTTC. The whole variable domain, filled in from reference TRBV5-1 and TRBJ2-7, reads KAGVTQTPRYLIKTRGQQVTLSCSPISGHRSVSWYQQTPGQGLQFLFEYFSETQRNKGNFPGRFSGRQFSNSRSEMNVSTLELGDSALYLCASSIPGQGAGEQYFGPGTRLTVT.